Each of the 9 T cell receptor beta chains below was sequenced from the same sample in a study of shared clonotypes between healthy human individuals. Clones were sequenced by immunoSEQ multiplex PCR, and TCRdb holds only the in-frame ones, with some missing. The table lists about 2.1 million clones, over 85% of them singletons, with 1.5% to 2% in the top ten. CD45RO-negative, CCR7-selected cells formed the naive CD8 fraction, which excluded terminally differentiated effector memory CD45RA+ cells. Material: naive CD8+ T cells from PBMCs. The receptors were gathered from a man younger than 35 in good health. Some clones in this sample may be carry-over from other donors' samples.

The V gene is TRBV30, the J gene TRBJ1-1; 7 bases agree with TRBD1. The CDR3 sequence is 16 residues long. Germline assignment: CDR1 GTSNPN and CDR2 SVGIG (reference sequence). After removal of 6 bases from V and 0 bases from J, the junction contained 13 bases not matched to a gene. In DNA, the CDR3 is TGTGCCTGTTCCGGGACAGACCTTTTCATGAACACTGAAGCTTTCTTT. Translated: CACSGTDLFMNTEAFF.

The chain uses TRBV28 and TRBJ2-1; 9 positions match TRBD2. CDR1 and CDR2 from the germline V gene are MDHEN and SYDVKM. With V trimmed by 2 bases and J by 0 bases, 14 bases remained unmatched. This CDR3 comprises 20 residues. The CDR3 loop reads CASSLLAGLIPQSSYNEQFF. In nucleotides, the CDR3 is TGTGCCAGCAGTTTACTAGCGGGACTTATCCCCCAGAGCTCCTACAATGAGCAGTTCTTC.

This clone has a single count. V usage is TRBV29-1 and J usage is TRBJ2-1; D not resolved. V was cut by 7 bases and J by 0 bases, with 16 bases left in between. Germline CDR1 is SQVTM and CDR2 is ANQGSEA. The CDR3 is 15 amino acids. CDR3 region: CSAGPGQISYNEQFF. For the CDR3, the DNA is TGCAGCGCTGGACCCGGGCAGATCTCCTACAATGAGCAGTTCTTC.

The chain is built from TRBV19 and TRBJ2-7; D not certain. This CDR3 comprises 12 residues. V lost 9 bases, J lost 2 bases, and 11 bases lay in between. Germline V gene data show CDR1 as LNHDA and CDR2 as SQIVND (reference sequence). The CDR3 region is CASPRIAYEQYF. In DNA form, the CDR3 reads TGTGCCAGCCCGCGGATAGCCTACGAGCAGTACTTC.

V usage is TRBV19 and J usage is TRBJ2-1; D could derive from TRBD1 or TRBD2 (5 bases each). V was trimmed by 6 bases and J by 2 bases, leaving 14 bases between them. CDR3 length equals 15 residues. Germline CDR1 reads LNHDA; CDR2 reads SQIVND (reference sequence). CDR3 in DNA: TGTGCCAGTAGCCAAGGGGCTAGCCCCTACAATGAGCAGTTCTTC. This encodes CASSQGASPYNEQFF.

The chain recombines TRBV28 with TRBJ2-7; D not resolved. With 2 bases removed from V and 2 bases from J, the gap between germline ends came to 13 bases. In germline, CDR1 is MDHEN, CDR2 SYDVKM. This CDR3 has 15 amino acids. CDR3 in amino acids: CASSLGALYPYEQYF. Written as DNA, the CDR3 is TGTGCCAGCAGTTTAGGTGCTCTCTATCCCTACGAGCAGTACTTC.

About this clone: Other DNA sequences within the sample encode an identical CDR3. The chain has TRBV10-3 and TRBJ1-5, with D perhaps matching TRBD1 (5 bases). CDR1 is ENHRY, CDR2 SYGVKD, per germline. CDR3 length equals 15 residues. Trimming removed 0 bases at V and 0 bases at J, with 6 bases between. CDR3 DNA: TGTGCCATCAGTGAGTCGGGGGGTAGCAATCAGCCCCAGCATTTT. Translation gives CAISESGGSNQPQHF.

The chain combines TRBV7-3 with TRBJ2-2; D uncertain. Trimming stripped 2 bases from V and 8 bases from J, with 9 bases between. CDR1 is SGHTA and CDR2 is FQGTGA in the germline V gene. The CDR3 contains 13 residues. CDR3: CASSLLGNGELFF. CDR3 DNA sequence: TGTGCCAGCAGCTTATTGGGGAATGGGGAGCTGTTTTTT.

The CDR3 spells CASLTGTGELFF. The DNA for the CDR3 is TGTGCCAGCCTCACCGGCACCGGGGAGCTGTTTTTT. The chain has TRBV27 and TRBJ2-2, with unresolved D. The CDR3 sequence is 12 residues long. V lost 8 bases and J 4 bases, leaving 8 bases between the germline ends. From germline, CDR1 is MNHEY and CDR2 SMNVEV (reference sequence).